This T cell receptor (beta chain) appears in the sequencing data of a study of blood T cell repertoires in COVID-19. This CDR3 is built from 14 residues. Germline lookup yields CDR1 SGHAT and CDR2 FQNNGV. J gave up 8 bases and V 4 bases, and 8 bases lay outside the gene matches. Sequencing was performed with immunoSEQ multiplex PCR; in TCRdb, only in-frame clones are kept and a portion is missing. Here the sample spans 150,000 to 200,000 clones, over 80% being singletons. This sequence joins TRBV11-2 and TRBJ2-3, with TRBD2 matching 8 bases. The TCR originated in a woman at least 80 years old with active or convalescent COVID-19. Sequences were obtained from peripheral blood. The CDR3 reads CASSSSSGGSTQYF. The CDR3 coding sequence is TGTGCCAGCAGCTCATCAAGCGGGGGATCTACGCAGTATTTT.